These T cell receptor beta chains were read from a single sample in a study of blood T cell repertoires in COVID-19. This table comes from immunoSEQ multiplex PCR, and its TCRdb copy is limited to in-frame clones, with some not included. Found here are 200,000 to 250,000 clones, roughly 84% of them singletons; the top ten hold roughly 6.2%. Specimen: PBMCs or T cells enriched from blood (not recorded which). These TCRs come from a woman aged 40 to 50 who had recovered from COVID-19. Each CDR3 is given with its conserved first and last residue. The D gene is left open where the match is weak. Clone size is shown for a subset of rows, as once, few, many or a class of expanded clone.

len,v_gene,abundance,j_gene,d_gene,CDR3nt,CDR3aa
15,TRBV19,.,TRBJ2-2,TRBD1,TGTGCCAGTAGCCTCACAGGGGTTGGTACCGGGGAGCTGTTTTTT,CASSLTGVGTGELFF
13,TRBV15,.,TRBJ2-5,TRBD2,TGTGCCACCAGCAGGGGGGGAGGGGAGACCCAGTACTTC,CATSRGGGETQYF
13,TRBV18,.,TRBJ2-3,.,TGTGCCAGCAGGGGACTTCGCACAGATACGCAGTATTTT,CASRGLRTDTQYF
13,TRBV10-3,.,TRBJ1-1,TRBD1,TGTGCCATCTCCGGACAGGGGGCAGGTGAAGCTTTCTTT,CAISGQGAGEAFF
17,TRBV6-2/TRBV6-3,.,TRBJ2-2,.,TGTGCCAGCAGTTACTCGTACGGGAGCCCAAACACCGGGGAGCTGTTTTTT,CASSYSYGSPNTGELFF
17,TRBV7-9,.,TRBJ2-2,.,TGTGCCAGCAGCTCCCCTCGATCGGGTAACGGCACCGGGGAGCTGTTTTTT,CASSSPRSGNGTGELFF
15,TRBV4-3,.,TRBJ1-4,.,TGCGCCAGCAGCCAAGAGGGGCAGGGGAATGAAAAACTGTTTTTT,CASSQEGQGNEKLFF
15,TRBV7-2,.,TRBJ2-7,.,TGTGCCAGCAGCCCCGCGGGACGGGTCTCCTACGAGCAGTACTTC,CASSPAGRVSYEQYF
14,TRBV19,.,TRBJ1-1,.,TGTGCCAGTAGTGCAGTTAGGGGTGGGACTGAAGCTTTCTTT,CASSAVRGGTEAFF
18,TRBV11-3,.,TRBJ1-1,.,TGTGCCAGCAGCTTTAGGGTAGCAGGGTTTACCTCGAACACTGAAGCTTTCTTT,CASSFRVAGFTSNTEAFF
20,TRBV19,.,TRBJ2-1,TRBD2,TGTGCCAGTAGCCCAAAGGCGGGAACCGCCCCTACTAGCGGCTACAATGAGCAGTTCTTC,CASSPKAGTAPTSGYNEQFF
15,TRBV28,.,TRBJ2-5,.,TGTGCCAGCAGCCCCGAGGAGGGAACAAGGGAGACCCAGTACTTC,CASSPEEGTRETQYF
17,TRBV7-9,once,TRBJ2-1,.,TGTGCCAGCAGCTTATTCGGCGGGGGCGCAAGGTACAATGAGCAGTTCTTC,CASSLFGGGARYNEQFF
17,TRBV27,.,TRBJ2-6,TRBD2,TGTGCCAGCAGTTCCAAGCGGGATTGGACTGGGGCCAACGTCCTGACTTTC,CASSSKRDWTGANVLTF
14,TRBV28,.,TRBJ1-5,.,TGTGCCAGCAGTGGCGGACAGTACAATCAGCCCCAGCATTTT,CASSGGQYNQPQHF
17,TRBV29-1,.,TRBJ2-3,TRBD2,TGCAGCGTTGAAGGCGGGAGCCCCGGATTTAGCACAGATACGCAGTATTTT,CSVEGGSPGFSTDTQYF
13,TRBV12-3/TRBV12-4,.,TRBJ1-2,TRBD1,TGTGCCAGCAGTTCCGGACAGGGGTATGGCTACACCTTC,CASSSGQGYGYTF
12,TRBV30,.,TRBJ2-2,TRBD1,TGTGCCAGAAACAGGGGTGCCGGGGAGCTGTTTTTT,CARNRGAGELFF
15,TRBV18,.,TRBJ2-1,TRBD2,TGTGCCAGCTCACCCGTGCTAGCGGGAGTCAATGAGCAGTTCTTC,CASSPVLAGVNEQFF
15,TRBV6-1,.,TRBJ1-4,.,TGTGCCAGCAGTGAAGCTCTGACACATAATGAAAAACTGTTTTTT,CASSEALTHNEKLFF
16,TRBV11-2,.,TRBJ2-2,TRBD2,TGTGCCAGCAGCCCGCGCGGGGGTGCCAACACCGGGGAGCTGTTTTTT,CASSPRGGANTGELFF
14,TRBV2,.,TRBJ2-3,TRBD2,TGTGCCAGCAGCCCGGGACTAAGCACAGATACGCAGTATTTT,CASSPGLSTDTQYF
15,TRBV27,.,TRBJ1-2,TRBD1,TGTGCCAGCAGTTTCTCAGGGGGTAATCCCTATGGCTACACCTTC,CASSFSGGNPYGYTF
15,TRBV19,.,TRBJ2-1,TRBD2,TGTGCCAGTACGTCTCCTAGCGGGAGTCTGAATGAGCAGTTCTTC,CASTSPSGSLNEQFF
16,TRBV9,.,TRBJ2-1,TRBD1,TGTGCCAGCAGCGTAGTCGGGACAGGGTCGTACAATGAGCAGTTCTTC,CASSVVGTGSYNEQFF
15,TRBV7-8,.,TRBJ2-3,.,TGTGCCAGCAGCCGCCTTGGAGGTTTCACAGATACGCAGTATTTT,CASSRLGGFTDTQYF
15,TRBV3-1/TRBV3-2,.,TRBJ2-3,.,TGTGCCAGCAGCCTCCCCGGCGGGGGCACAGATACGCAGTATTTT,CASSLPGGGTDTQYF
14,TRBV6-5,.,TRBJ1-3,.,TGTGCCAGCAGTCTGGCCCACTCTGGAAACACCATATATTTT,CASSLAHSGNTIYF
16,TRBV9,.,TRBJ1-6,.,TGTGCCAGCAGCGCCAGCCGGGGCTCCTATAATTCACCCCTCCACTTT,CASSASRGSYNSPLHF
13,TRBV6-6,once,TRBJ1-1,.,TGTGCCAGCACAACAACCATGAACACTGAAGCTTTCTTT,CASTTTMNTEAFF
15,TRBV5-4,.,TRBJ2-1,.,TGTGCCAGCAGGTCTGACTACCGCTCCTACAATGAGCAGTTCTTC,CASRSDYRSYNEQFF
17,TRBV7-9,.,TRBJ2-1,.,TGTGCCAGCAGCTTAGGACTTATAAGGAGAGGCTACAATGAGCAGTTCTTC,CASSLGLIRRGYNEQFF
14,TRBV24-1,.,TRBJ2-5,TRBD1,TGTGCCACCAGTGGGGGGACAGCCCAAGAGACCCAGTACTTC,CATSGGTAQETQYF
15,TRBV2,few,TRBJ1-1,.,TGTGCCAGCAGTGACGAACAGGTGGATGGCACTGAAGCTTTCTTT,CASSDEQVDGTEAFF
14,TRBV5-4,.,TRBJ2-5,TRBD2,TGTGCCAGCAGCAGAAGCGGGATTCAAGAGACCCAGTACTTC,CASSRSGIQETQYF
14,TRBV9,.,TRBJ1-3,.,TGTGCCAGCAGCGGACAGGTCCGTTTGGACACCATATATTTT,CASSGQVRLDTIYF
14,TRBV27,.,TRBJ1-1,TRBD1,TGTGCCAGCAGTCCTCTTATACAGGGGACTGAAGCTTTCTTT,CASSPLIQGTEAFF
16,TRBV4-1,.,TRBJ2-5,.,TGCGCCAGCAGCCAAACCCGATCCCGCAGCCAAGAGACCCAGTACTTC,CASSQTRSRSQETQYF
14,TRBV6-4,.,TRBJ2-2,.,TGTGCCAGCAGTGCGACTAGGAACACCGGGGAGCTGTTTTTT,CASSATRNTGELFF
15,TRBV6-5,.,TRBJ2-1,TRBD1,TGTGCCAGCAGCACAGACAGGGGATCCTACAATGAGCAGTTCTTC,CASSTDRGSYNEQFF
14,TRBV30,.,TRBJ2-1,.,TGTGCCTGGAGTCCCCGAGCGGCCTACAATGAGCAGTTCTTC,CAWSPRAAYNEQFF
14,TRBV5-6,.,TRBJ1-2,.,TGTGCCAGCAGCTTAGGTACTCTAGCTTATGGCTACACCTTC,CASSLGTLAYGYTF
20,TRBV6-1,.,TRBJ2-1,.,TGTGCCAGCAGTGAAGCTCTAGCACTTCGGCCCCCCTTGTGGTACAATGAGCAGTTCTTC,CASSEALALRPPLWYNEQFF
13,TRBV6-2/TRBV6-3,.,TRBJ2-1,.,TGTGCCAGCAGTTACTCTTTAAACAATGAGCAGTTCTTC,CASSYSLNNEQFF
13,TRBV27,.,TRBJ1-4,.,TGTGCCAGCAGTTTCGAGCGCAATGAAAAACTGTTTTTT,CASSFERNEKLFF
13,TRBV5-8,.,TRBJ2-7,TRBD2,TGTGCTTCAAAAAGCGGGAAAACCTACGAGCAGTACTTC,CASKSGKTYEQYF
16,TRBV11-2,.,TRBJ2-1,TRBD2,TGTGCCAGCAGCCGACTAGCGGGACCTCAGTTGAATGAGCAGTTCTTC,CASSRLAGPQLNEQFF
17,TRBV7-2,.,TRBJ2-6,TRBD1,TGTGCCAGCAGCTCGATCGGGACAGGGGCTGGGGCCAACGTCCTGACTTTC,CASSSIGTGAGANVLTF
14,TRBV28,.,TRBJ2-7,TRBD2,TGTGCCAGCAGTACTAGCGGGGGGACCTACGAGCAGTACTTC,CASSTSGGTYEQYF
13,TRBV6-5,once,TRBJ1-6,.,TGTGCCAGCAGCTTAGGACTGAATTCACCCCTCCACTTT,CASSLGLNSPLHF
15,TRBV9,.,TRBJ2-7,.,TGTGCCAGCAGCGTAGGGCCTAGCGCATACTACGAGCAGTACTTC,CASSVGPSAYYEQYF
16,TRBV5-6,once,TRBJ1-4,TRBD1,TGTGCCAGCAGCTTGGGGGACAGGGTCGGTTTTGAAAAACTGTTTTTT,CASSLGDRVGFEKLFF
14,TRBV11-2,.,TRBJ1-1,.,TGTGCCAGCAGCTTAGGGGCGCCCAACACTGAAGCTTTCTTT,CASSLGAPNTEAFF
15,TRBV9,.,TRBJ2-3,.,TGTGCCAGCAGCATCCGGGACTCCAAAGGCGATACGCAGTATTTT,CASSIRDSKGDTQYF
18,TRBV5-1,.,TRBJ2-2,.,TGCGCCAGCAGCTTGGGATTCTCCCACTACGGGAGCACCGGGGAGCTGTTTTTT,CASSLGFSHYGSTGELFF